This TCR delta chain emerged from a study of Vδ1+ human thymocytes (dated by TCRdb to the late 2010s). In the study overall: The study characterised mRNA-level TRG and TRD CDR3 repertoires of highly purified Vdelta1+ thymocytes from young children as a data resource. Validation of the multiplex-based CDR3 amplicon strategy against 5'RACE-based CDR3 amplicon generation methods had been performed previously. Results and caveats for the whole study, not just this receptor: Unlike the oligoclonal repertoires in peripheral blood, the thymic TRG and TRD repertoires appeared highly polyclonal, with Gaussian CDR3 length distributions. Numerous TRG clonotypes were shared among donors (up to about 6.9x10^3), while TRD repertoires were essentially private (a maximum of about 120 shared). Because unexpected Vdelta2 sequences could lead to misinterpretation of bulk repertoire data, the authors recommended using highly purified populations and single-cell validation. Because no clustering by age or sex was observed, donors were not stratified by these variables in the analyses. Around 22% of thymic TRD sequences were found to be Vdelta2 (and few were Vdelta3) despite high sort purity, in contrast to peripheral blood Vdelta1+ controls.

V gives up 1 base and J gives up 2 bases, and the segment between their germline ends measures 17 bases. Via the germline V gene, CDR1 is TSWWSYY and CDR2 QGS. From cysteine to phenylalanine, the CDR3 is 17 amino acids long. The retained sequence is limited to the CDR3, 51 bases, with the frame set at the first base. RNA was isolated using the RNeasy mini kit, and reverse transcription was performed with Superscript III. CDR3 amplicons were generated by multiplex PCR with pooled V-gene forward primers and a constant-region reverse primer carrying Illumina adaptor overhangs. Amplicons were gel-purified, then indexed with Nextera index primers over approximately 8 extra PCR cycles and purified with AMPure XP beads. Sequencing of the libraries was done on an Illumina MiSeq using paired-end 250 bp reads, dual indexing and an approximately 22% PhiX spike-in. Turning to the authors' computational methods: Reads were quality checked with FastQC, and TRG read pairs were merged with ea-utils fastq-join. IMGT/HighV-QUEST was used to annotate sequences, retaining only productive sequences with an unambiguous V-gene assignment, and each clonotype was defined by an identical CDR3 sequence. Downstream analysis used VDJtools 1.1.1, tcR 2.2.3, Treemap and vegan Shannon diversity in R 3.4.4. With CATT, TCRdb called clones again from the public reads; duplicate DNA rows were later joined. V and J calls and clone size were set by TCRdb, not the authors. The sample table records tens of thousands of delta-chain clones; around 7.4% of these occur just once. The ten largest account for approximately 1% of the sample.

Concerning this clone: Its target antigen remains unknown. Per-base quality was not reported, and no clone a single base away is much larger than it.

Thymic samples were depleted of alphabeta T cells, then CD3+ TCRVdelta1+ TCRVdelta2- thymocytes were FACS-sorted. The purity of the sorted Vdelta1+ thymocytes fell between 98% and 99.6%. Thymic specimens came from 8 or 9 paediatric patients undergoing corrective cardiac surgery, aged from roughly 5 days to 15 months. After the thymic tissue was dispersed, mononuclear cells were isolated using a Histopaque-1077 density gradient. The staining antibodies were anti-TCRVdelta1 clone TS8.2, anti-TCRVdelta2 clone B6, anti-CD3 clone HIT3a and anti-TCRalphabeta clone IP26. The sequence derives from a child in the first two years of life who had congenital heart surgery. Sequencing was performed on Vdelta1+ gamma-delta thymocytes from the thymus. Taken with the paper, the label for cell subset or site translates to: FACS-sorted CD3+ TCRalphabeta- TCRVdelta1+ TCRVdelta2- thymocytes. The sequence joins TRDV1 to TRDJ1; TRDD3 could be the D gene, as 6 bases match. The CDR3 protein is CALGERGLHWETDKLIF. The DNA sequence is as follows: TGTGCTCTTGGGGAACGAGGTCTCCACTGGGAAACCGATAAACTCATCTTT.